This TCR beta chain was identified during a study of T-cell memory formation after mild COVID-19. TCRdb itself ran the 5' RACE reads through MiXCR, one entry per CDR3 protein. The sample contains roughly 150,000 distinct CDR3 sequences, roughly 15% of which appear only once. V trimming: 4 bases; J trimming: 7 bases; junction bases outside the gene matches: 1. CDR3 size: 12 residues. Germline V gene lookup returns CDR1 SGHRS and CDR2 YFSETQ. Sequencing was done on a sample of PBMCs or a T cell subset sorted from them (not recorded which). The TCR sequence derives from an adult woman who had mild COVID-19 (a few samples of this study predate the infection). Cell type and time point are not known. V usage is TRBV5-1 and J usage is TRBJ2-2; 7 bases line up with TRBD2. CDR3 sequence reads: CASSREVGELFF. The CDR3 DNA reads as TGCGCCAGCAGCCGGGAGGTCGGGGAGCTGTTTTTT.